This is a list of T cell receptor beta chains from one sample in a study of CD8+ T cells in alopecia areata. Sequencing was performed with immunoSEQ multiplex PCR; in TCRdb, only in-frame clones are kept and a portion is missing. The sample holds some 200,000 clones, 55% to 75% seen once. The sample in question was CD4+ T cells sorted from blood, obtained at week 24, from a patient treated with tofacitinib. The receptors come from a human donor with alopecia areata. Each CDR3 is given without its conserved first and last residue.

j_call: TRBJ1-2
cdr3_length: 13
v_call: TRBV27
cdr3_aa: ASSFRPQGNYGYT

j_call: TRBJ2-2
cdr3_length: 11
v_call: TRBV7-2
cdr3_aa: ASSLAATGELF

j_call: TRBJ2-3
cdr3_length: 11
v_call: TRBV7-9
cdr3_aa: ASSLDGTDTQY

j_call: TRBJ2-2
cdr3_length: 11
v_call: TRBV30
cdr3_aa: AWSALSTGELF

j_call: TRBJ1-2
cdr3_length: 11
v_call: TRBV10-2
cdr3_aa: ASTLTGGYGYT

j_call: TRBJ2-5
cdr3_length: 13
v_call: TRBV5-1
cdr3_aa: ASSLAGQGLETQY

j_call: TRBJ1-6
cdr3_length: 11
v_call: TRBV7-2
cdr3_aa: ASSYSGDSPLH

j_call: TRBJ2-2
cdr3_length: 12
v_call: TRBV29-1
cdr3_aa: SAGTGVNTGELF

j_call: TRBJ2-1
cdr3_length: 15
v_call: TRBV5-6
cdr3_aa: ASSLTPGTGNNDEQF

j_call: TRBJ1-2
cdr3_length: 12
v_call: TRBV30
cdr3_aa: AWSAGARNYGYT